Each of the 8 T cell receptor beta chains below was sequenced from the same sample in a study of T cell responses to AZD1222 COVID-19 vaccine. Here immunoSEQ multiplex PCR was the method, and the copy in TCRdb shows in-frame clones only, minus some. Among roughly 100,000 clones listed, roughly 88% were seen once. This sample comprised peripheral blood, obtained 28 days after the second AZD1222 dose. The receptors were sampled from an adult who received the AZD1222 COVID-19 vaccine.

The chain is built from TRBV27 and TRBJ1-3; D is unresolved. V was clipped by 0 bases and J by 4 bases, with 4 bases between them. This CDR3 is 13 amino acids long. CDR1 and CDR2 from the germline V gene are MNHEY and SMNVEV (reference sequence). CDR3 coding DNA: TGTGCCAGCAGTTTATCGCAGGGAAACACCATATATTTT. Residues: CASSLSQGNTIYF.

The rearrangement joins TRBV7-9 to TRBJ2-7; weak D call: TRBD1 (5 bases). The CDR3 is 14 residues long. Per germline, CDR1 SEHNR and CDR2 FQNEAQ (reference sequence). V dropped 3 bases and J dropped 4 bases, with 13 bases sitting between them. The CDR3 nucleotides read TGTGCCAGCAGCTTGTCAGGGAATTCGTACGAGCAGTACTTC. Encoded protein: CASSLSGNSYEQYF.

This clone was detected once. CDR3 sequence reads: CATQDRRDQPQHF. DNA for the CDR3: TGTGCCACACAGGACAGGAGGGATCAGCCCCAGCATTTT. The chain joins TRBV2 to TRBJ1-5; 7 bases fit TRBD1. V gave up 10 bases and J gave up 5 bases; unmatched junction bases: 8. In germline, CDR1 is SNHLY, CDR2 FYNNEI. The CDR3 extends over 13 amino acids.

This chain joins TRBV5-6 and TRBJ2-3, with D perhaps matching TRBD1 (5 bases). The V and J ends lost 4 bases and 2 bases respectively, with 14 bases between them. The germline V gene encodes CDR1 SGHDT and CDR2 YYEEEE. The CDR3 runs 15 residues. This CDR3 reads CASSPPQGYTDTQYF. The CDR3 nucleotides are TGTGCCAGCAGCCCGCCTCAGGGATACACAGATACGCAGTATTTT.

The sample holds one count of this clone. The chain couples TRBV5-1 to TRBJ2-2, with D maybe TRBD2 (5 bases). The CDR3 covers 14 residues. Germline CDR1 is SGHRS and CDR2 is YFSETQ. V was clipped by 4 bases and J by 7 bases, with 14 bases between them. The CDR3 sequence: CASSNGLAVGELFF. CDR3 DNA sequence: TGCGCCAGCAGCAATGGCCTAGCCGTCGGGGAGCTGTTTTTT.

This chain uses TRBV4-3 with TRBJ1-4, with TRBD1 as a possible D gene (5 bases). V was trimmed by 0 bases and J by 8 bases, leaving 13 bases between them. Germline V lookup: CDR1 LGHNA, CDR2 YSLEER. There are 15 residues in the CDR3. CDR3 amino acids: CASSQDPGLSEKLFF. Written as DNA, the CDR3 is TGCGCCAGCAGCCAAGACCCAGGGCTCAGCGAAAAACTGTTTTTT.

This chain connects TRBV2 to TRBJ1-1; D might be TRBD1 (5 bases). Trimming took off 8 bases at V and 4 bases at J, with 20 bases between the two ends. CDR1 is SNHLY, CDR2 FYNNEI, per germline. The CDR3 has 15 amino acids. The CDR3 nucleotides are TGTGCCAGCGCCCCCATAATTCAGGGTATCACTGAAGCTTTCTTT. Amino acids: CASAPIIQGITEAFF.

This chain joins TRBV11-1 and TRBJ1-2; a possible D gene is TRBD1 (6 bases). Trimming removed 3 bases at V and 7 bases at J, with 15 bases between. This CDR3 is 14 amino acids long. CDR1 is SGHAT, CDR2 FQDESV, per germline (reference sequence). In DNA, the CDR3 is TGTGCCAGCAGCTTTACGGACAGTGTTATTGGCTACACCTTC. It is translated as CASSFTDSVIGYTF.